A single sample gave rise to the 21 T cell receptor beta chains below, sequenced in a study of OX40 agonist ivuxolimab in advanced cancers. TCRdb keeps only in-frame clones here, not all; method: immunoSEQ multiplex PCR. Here the sample spans some 70,000 clones, roughly 89% being singletons. Sequencing used CD4+ or CD8+ T cells sorted from blood, obtained in a trial of the OX40 agonist ivuxolimab. Receptor source: an adult with an advanced solid tumor such as melanoma, head and neck, liver or kidney cancer.

The V call is TRBV28, the J call TRBJ2-7; D is undetermined. Trimming took off 4 bases at V and 4 bases at J, with 8 bases between the two ends. From germline, CDR1 is MDHEN and CDR2 SYDVKM. CDR3 length: 12 amino acids. Here the CDR3 reads CASSYAMYEQYF. The CDR3 DNA is TGTGCCAGCAGTTATGCAATGTACGAGCAGTACTTC. Looking up the rest from reference TRBV28 and TRBJ2-7 gives the full variable domain: DVKVTQSSRYLVKRTGEKVFLECVQDMDHENMFWYRQDPGLGLRLIYFSYDVKMKEKGDIPEGYSVSREKKERFSLILESASTNQTSMYLCASSYAMYEQYFGPGTRLTVT.

A few counts support this clone. The rearrangement uses TRBV4-2 and TRBJ2-1; perhaps TRBD2 as D (7 bases). The CDR3 covers 16 residues. CDR1 and CDR2 from the germline V gene are LGHNA and YNFKEQ. V was pared by 4 bases and J by 2 bases, with 15 bases between. The CDR3 spells CASSRGGGGAYNEQFF. As DNA, the CDR3 is TGTGCCAGCAGCCGCGGCGGAGGGGGGGCCTACAATGAGCAGTTCTTC.

The chain joins TRBV19 to TRBJ1-6; no clear D gene. This CDR3 has 11 residues. Germline V gene sequence: CDR1 LNHDA, CDR2 SQIVND (reference sequence). V gave up 6 bases and J gave up 7 bases, with 4 bases separating them. CDR3 nucleotides: TGTGCCAGTAGCTCAAATTCACCCCTCCACTTT. This sequence encodes CASSSNSPLHF.

The V gene is TRBV5-6, the J gene TRBJ2-7, with D tentatively TRBD1 or TRBD2 (5 bases each). The germline V and J ends were trimmed by 3 bases and 2 bases, with 15 bases remaining between them. This CDR3 is built from 15 residues. The germline CDR1 and CDR2 sequences are SGHDT and YYEEEE. CDR3 nucleotides: TGTGCCAGCAGCTCCTCCGGGACGGGGACCTACGAGCAGTACTTC. Translated, it gives CASSSSGTGTYEQYF.

The chain carries TRBV7-2 and TRBJ1-1, with D unresolved. CDR1 is SGHTA, CDR2 FQGNSA, per germline. The germline V and J ends were trimmed by 5 bases and 1 base, with 5 bases remaining between them. The CDR3 sequence is 12 residues long. For the CDR3, the DNA is TGTGCCAGCAGCCGGGAGAACACTGAAGCTTTCTTT. Protein product: CASSRENTEAFF.

The V and J genes are TRBV10-3 and TRBJ2-5; 11 nucleotides agree with TRBD2. The CDR3 spans 16 residues. CDR1 is ENHRY and CDR2 is SYGVKD in the germline V gene. The ends lost 3 bases at V and 3 bases at J; junction bases unmatched: 6. CDR3 sequence reads: CAISDTSGGREETQYF. The CDR3 DNA is TGTGCCATCAGTGACACTAGCGGGGGCCGGGAAGAGACCCAGTACTTC.

J is TRBJ2-7 and V is TRBV11-2, with 7 bases matching TRBD2. The CDR3 spans 14 residues. The ends lost 5 bases at V and 6 bases at J; junction bases unmatched: 10. CDR1 and CDR2 from the germline V gene are SGHAT and FQNNGV. The DNA for the CDR3 is TGTGCCAGCAGCACCGGGGGGACCGGACTCGAGCAGTACTTC. Translating it yields CASSTGGTGLEQYF.

This clone has a single count. The J gene is TRBJ1-3, the V gene TRBV7-3; maybe TRBD1 (6 bases). The V gene's germline CDR1 is SGHTA and CDR2 FQGTGA. V shed 5 bases and J shed 8 bases, with 19 bases lying between them. CDR3 size: 15 residues. The CDR3 region has the DNA TGTGCCAGCAGCGCCCGGACAGTGAGGTGGGACACCATATATTTT. This encodes CASSARTVRWDTIYF.

On this clone: A read error may account for a junction end that differs from germline. The CDR3: CASSFGGLAGGEQETQYF. Here the CDR3 DNA reads TGTGCTAGCAGCTTTGGAGGACTAGCGGGGGGAGAACAAGAGACCCAGTACTTC. The gene calls are TRBV7-7 and TRBJ2-5, with 14 bases lining up with TRBD2. The CDR3 consists of 18 residues. Germline CDR1 reads SSHAT; CDR2 reads FNYEAQ (reference sequence).

The chain links TRBV7-2 to TRBJ2-1, with D perhaps matching TRBD1 or TRBD2 (5 bases each). Germline CDR1 and CDR2: SGHTA and FQGNSA. The CDR3 consists of 14 residues. Trimming shortened V by 5 bases and J by 10 bases, and 18 bases separated the two germline ends. CDR3 residues: CASSPLRGDGEQFF. CDR3 DNA: TGTGCCAGCAGCCCCCTTAGGGGAGATGGCGAGCAGTTCTTC.

The chain links TRBV5-1 to TRBJ1-1, with D hard to call. The V gene lost 3 bases and the J gene lost 1 base, with 13 bases spanning the gap. Germline V gene data show CDR1 as SGHRS and CDR2 as YFSETQ. The CDR3 runs 15 residues. The CDR3 loop reads CASSSYLTTNTEAFF. The CDR3, as DNA: TGCGCCAGCAGCTCCTACTTGACCACGAACACTGAAGCTTTCTTT.

The chain links TRBV15 to TRBJ1-5, with TRBD1 as a possible D gene (5 bases). CDR1 is LNHNV and CDR2 is YYDKDF in the germline V gene (reference sequence). V lost 3 bases and J 2 bases, leaving 11 bases between the germline ends. This CDR3 has 15 residues. In nucleotides, the CDR3 is TGTGCCACCAGCAGCGGTGGCAGGGGCAATCAGCCCCAGCATTTT. Its protein product is CATSSGGRGNQPQHF.

J is TRBJ1-1 and V is TRBV27; D remains ambiguous. V was pared by 6 bases and J by 6 bases, with 14 bases between. CDR3 length: 13 amino acids. Looked up from germline, CDR1 is MNHEY and CDR2 is SMNVEV (reference sequence). CDR3 nucleotide sequence: TGTGCCAGCAGAAGGATCGGGGAAGCTGAAGCTTTCTTT. Protein: CASRRIGEAEAFF.

This sequence joins TRBV11-3 and TRBJ2-2, with D perhaps TRBD1 (5 bases). Trimming took off 1 base at V and 3 bases at J, with 12 bases between the two ends. This CDR3 contains 16 residues. Per germline, CDR1 SGHNT and CDR2 YENEEA. Here the CDR3 reads CASSLGAGIDTGELFF. The CDR3 coding sequence is TGTGCCAGCAGCTTAGGCGCAGGGATAGACACCGGGGAGCTGTTTTTT.

The chain carries TRBV7-2 and TRBJ2-7; 15 positions agree with TRBD2. The CDR3 length is 16 residues. CDR1 is SGHTA and CDR2 is FQGNSA in the germline V gene. The V segment lost 4 bases and the J segment 6 bases; nucleotides outside the gene matches: 7. CDR3 amino acids: CASSSRTSGGEIEQYF. The CDR3 DNA sequence: TGTGCCAGCAGCTCCCGGACTAGCGGGGGGGAAATCGAGCAGTACTTC.

J is TRBJ2-3 and V is TRBV25-1, with a possible D match to TRBD1 (6 bases). The CDR3 is 13 residues long. V shed 11 bases and J shed 2 bases, with 14 bases lying between them. CDR1 MGHDK and CDR2 SYGVNS come from the germline V gene. The CDR3 nucleotides are TGTGCCTCCCAGGGGACCGACACAGATACGCAGTATTTT. It specifies CASQGTDTDTQYF.

V gene TRBV19 combines with J gene TRBJ2-5; D ambiguous. Germline CDR1 is LNHDA and CDR2 is SQIVND (reference sequence). The CDR3 runs to 13 residues. V gave up 3 bases and J gave up 1 base, with 6 bases separating them. CDR3 bases: TGTGCCAGTAGTATGGGTCTCCAAGAGACCCAGTACTTC. Encoded protein: CASSMGLQETQYF. Supplemented by reference TRBV19 and TRBJ2-5, the full variable domain reads DGGITQSPKYLFRKEGQNVTLSCEQNLNHDAMYWYRQDPGQGLRLIYYSQIVNDFQKGDIAEGYSVSREKKESFPLTVTSAQKNPTAFYLCASSMGLQETQYFGPGTRLLVL.

This chain links TRBV7-2 with TRBJ1-1; perhaps TRBD1 as D (5 bases). Per germline, CDR1 SGHTA and CDR2 FQGNSA. With 5 bases removed from V and 1 base from J, the gap between germline ends came to 11 bases. This CDR3 has 14 residues. CDR3 in DNA: TGTGCCAGCAGCCTCCTGGGGCCGAACACTGAAGCTTTCTTT. Translating it yields CASSLLGPNTEAFF. The entire variable domain, with the rest obtained from reference TRBV7-2 and TRBJ1-1, is as follows: GAGVSQSPSNKVTEKGKDVELRCDPISGHTALYWYRQSLGQGLEFLIYFQGNSAPDKSGLPSDRFSAERTGGSVSTLTIQRTQQEDSAVYLCASSLLGPNTEAFFGQGTRLTVV.

This chain links TRBV19 with TRBJ1-1, with D perhaps TRBD1 (5 bases). The CDR3 is 14 residues long. Trimming left V 6 bases short and J 4 bases short, with 15 bases between. Germline CDR1 and CDR2: LNHDA and SQIVND (reference sequence). CDR3 amino acids: CASSAPGRTTEAFF. CDR3 sequence (DNA): TGTGCCAGTAGCGCGCCGGGACGGACCACTGAAGCTTTCTTT.

The chain is built from TRBV7-9 and TRBJ1-1, with D tentatively TRBD1 (5 bases). V was shortened by 3 bases and J by 0 bases, with 8 bases between the two germline ends. Germline CDR1 reads SEHNR; CDR2 reads FQNEAQ (reference sequence). The CDR3 covers 14 residues. Here the CDR3 reads CASSFTQVNTEAFF. Written as DNA, the CDR3 is TGTGCCAGCAGCTTCACACAGGTGAACACTGAAGCTTTCTTT.

V gene TRBV9 combines with J gene TRBJ2-1; D is possibly TRBD2 (5 bases). The CDR3 is 13 residues long. Germline V CDR1 and CDR2: SGDLS, YYNGEE. Trimming cost V 0 bases and J 10 bases, with 11 bases left between them. CDR3 nucleotide sequence: TGTGCCAGCAGCGTAGCTACGGAGGCGGAGCAGTTCTTC. Translated: CASSVATEAEQFF.